The 22 T cell receptor beta chains listed next were all sequenced from one sample in a study of T cells after posttransplantation cyclophosphamide. TCRdb keeps only in-frame clones here, not all; method: immunoSEQ multiplex PCR. The sample has roughly 20,000 clones, around 68% seen once; the top ten hold roughly a quarter. Cyclophosphamide on days +3 and +4 followed busulfan-fludarabine conditioning and a marrow graft. This material consisted of PBMCs, taken after an allogeneic stem cell transplant with post-transplant cyclophosphamide. All receptors derive from a male patient in his thirties who received an allogeneic stem cell transplant from a related donor, was CMV-positive, and had acute GVHD only. Some of the T cells may derive from the graft donor.

This chain connects TRBV30 to TRBJ1-4, with 7 bases identical to TRBD1. V lost 3 bases, J lost 8 bases, and 9 bases stayed unmatched. CDR1 and CDR2 from the germline V gene are GTSNPN and SVGIG (reference sequence). The CDR3 is 14 amino acids. The CDR3 bases are TGTGCCTGGAGCCTGACAGGGCGGTCCGAAAAACTGTTTTTT. This codes for CAWSLTGRSEKLFF.

In this sample, this clone turned up a few times. The chain recombines TRBV27 with TRBJ1-6, with 9 bases aligning to TRBD1. CDR3 length: 17 amino acids. V shed 3 bases and J 3 bases; nucleotides not matched to a gene: 6. Per germline, CDR1 MNHEY and CDR2 SMNVEV (reference sequence). CDR3 in DNA: TGTGCCAGCAGTTTTCGGACAGGGGTCTTCTATAATTCACCCCTCCACTTT. It yields the protein CASSFRTGVFYNSPLHF.

This clone was recorded a few times. The V and J genes are TRBV5-3 and TRBJ1-2; 10 nucleotides match TRBD1. TRBV5-3 is placed among ORFs of uncertain function. The trim removed 4 bases at V and 4 bases at J, leaving 16 bases unmatched. The CDR3 contains 18 residues. CDR3 nucleotide sequence: TGTGCCAGAAGCATTCGTAGGTCCGGGACAGGGGCTTTCTATGGCTACACCTTC. It yields the protein CARSIRRSGTGAFYGYTF.

The V gene is TRBV4-2, the J gene TRBJ1-1; 9 bases align to TRBD1. Germline CDR1 is LGHNA and CDR2 is YNFKEQ. With V trimmed by 2 bases and J by 6 bases, 1 base remained unmatched. The CDR3 runs 13 residues. The CDR3 DNA follows: TGTGCCAGCAGCCAAACAGGGGGCCCTGAAGCTTTCTTT. It is translated as CASSQTGGPEAFF.

The chain couples TRBV4-1 to TRBJ2-7; 9 bases line up with TRBD1. Germline V CDR1 and CDR2: MGHRA, YSYEKL. This CDR3 has 14 amino acids. Germline trimming cut 4 bases from V and 4 bases from J; bases unmatched to any gene: 5. The chain's CDR3 is CASSLGDRAYEQYF. DNA of the CDR3: TGCGCCAGCAGCCTAGGGGACAGGGCTTACGAGCAGTACTTC.

The V call is TRBV7-2, the J call TRBJ1-5; possibly TRBD1 for D (6 bases). This CDR3 is built from 15 residues. Looked up from germline, CDR1 is SGHTA and CDR2 is FQGNSA. Trimming cost V 4 bases and J 3 bases, with 13 bases left between them. The CDR3 sequence is CASSSGVRDNQPQHF. CDR3 sequence (DNA): TGTGCCAGCAGCTCAGGGGTCCGGGACAATCAGCCCCAGCATTTT.

J is TRBJ1-4 and V is TRBV19, with D unresolved. From germline, CDR1 is LNHDA and CDR2 SQIVND (reference sequence). This CDR3 spans 13 amino acids. The ends were cut back, 7 bases at V and 4 bases at J, with 10 bases in the middle. The CDR3 loop reads CASIGGNNEKLFF. CDR3 bases: TGTGCCAGTATTGGAGGGAATAATGAAAAACTGTTTTTT.

The chain joins TRBV7-2 to TRBJ2-2, with 7 bases aligning to TRBD1. Germline V gene sequence: CDR1 SGHTA, CDR2 FQGNSA. Trimming removed 4 bases from V and 8 bases from J; junction bases left unmatched: 10. This CDR3 has 15 residues. DNA for the CDR3: TGTGCCAGCAGCTCCCAGATGGCAGGGGGAGGGGAGCTGTTTTTT. Translated, it gives CASSSQMAGGGELFF.

The chain links TRBV9 to TRBJ1-1; 8 bases line up with TRBD1. This CDR3 contains 15 residues. Trimming removed 0 bases from V and 1 base from J; junction bases left unmatched: 2. Per the germline V gene, CDR1 is SGDLS and CDR2 is YYNGEE. The CDR3 region has the DNA TGTGCCAGCAGCGTAGTCACAGGGGGGAACACTGAAGCTTTCTTT. Translated: CASSVVTGGNTEAFF.

The chain uses TRBV7-8 and TRBJ2-7, with D possibly matching TRBD2 (6 bases). V lost 5 bases, J lost 4 bases, and 18 bases lay in between. This CDR3 region has 15 residues. Germline CDR1 and CDR2: SGHVS and FQNEAQ. CDR3 loop: CASSLSAEGRYEQYF. The DNA for the CDR3 is TGTGCCAGCAGCCTTTCGGCGGAGGGCCGGTACGAGCAGTACTTC.

This clone was recorded a few times. V usage is TRBV5-6 and J usage is TRBJ1-5; TRBD1 is a possible D gene (6 bases). Germline CDR1 is SGHDT and CDR2 is YYEEEE. The V end lost 0 bases, the J end lost 5 bases, and 12 bases lay between the germline ends. This CDR3 comprises 15 residues. The CDR3 nucleotides are TGTGCCAGCAGCTTGGATGGGGGCGCCGATCAGCCCCAGCATTTT. This encodes CASSLDGGADQPQHF.

The chain employs TRBV4-1 and TRBJ1-3; D ambiguous. Trimming cost V 1 base and J 0 bases, with 10 bases left between them. The CDR3 runs to 16 residues. CDR1 and CDR2 from the germline V gene are MGHRA and YSYEKL. In DNA form, the CDR3 reads TGCGCCAGCAGCCAAGTGATAGAAAGCTCTGGAAACACCATATATTTT. Its translation is CASSQVIESSGNTIYF.

The chain links TRBV19 to TRBJ1-2; 11 bases fit TRBD1. V trimming: 8 bases; J trimming: 2 bases; junction bases outside the gene matches: 7. Germline V gives CDR1 LNHDA, CDR2 SQIVND (reference sequence). This CDR3 has 15 amino acids. CDR3 sequence (DNA): TGTGCCAGTTCAAGCCGGGACAGGGGGAACTATGGCTACACCTTC. Encoded protein: CASSSRDRGNYGYTF.

The rearrangement joins TRBV7-8 to TRBJ2-7; 13 positions agree with TRBD2. The CDR3 is made up of 20 amino acids. CDR1 is SGHVS, CDR2 FQNEAQ, per germline. V shed 3 bases, J shed 6 bases, and the junction held 20 bases outside the gene matches. This CDR3 reads CASSLLKAGLAGPGECEQYF. The DNA of the CDR3 is TGTGCCAGCAGCTTGCTGAAAGCGGGACTAGCGGGGCCCGGCGAGTGCGAGCAGTACTTC.

The chain employs TRBV4-3 and TRBJ1-3, with TRBD1 matching 10 bases. Germline lookup yields CDR1 LGHNA and CDR2 YSLEER. CDR3 length: 18 amino acids. V shed 2 bases, J shed 0 bases, and the junction held 7 bases outside the gene matches. The CDR3 sequence: CASSQPGTGEHSGNTIYF. The CDR3 DNA follows: TGCGCCAGCAGCCAACCCGGGACAGGGGAACACTCTGGAAACACCATATATTTT.

The chain joins TRBV19 to TRBJ1-2, with 9 bases that match TRBD1. V was clipped by 5 bases and J by 4 bases; unmatched bases: 17. The CDR3 has 18 amino acids. Per germline, CDR1 LNHDA and CDR2 SQIVND (reference sequence). This chain's CDR3 is CASSSPPGTGRSGYGYTF. The CDR3 bases are TGTGCCAGTAGTTCACCCCCCGGGACAGGGAGAAGTGGCTATGGCTACACCTTC.

This clone appeared many times. This sequence joins TRBV6-6 and TRBJ2-6; possible D gene TRBD2, 5 bases. CDR3 length equals 15 residues. V lost 4 bases and J lost 1, with 8 bases in between. Germline-derived CDR1 and CDR2 are MNHNY and SVGAGI (reference sequence). As DNA, the CDR3 is TGTGCCAGCAGTTCGACGGGGTCTGGGGCCAACGTCCTGACTTTC. This translates into CASSSTGSGANVLTF.

The V and J genes are TRBV28 and TRBJ2-7; 7 bases fit TRBD1. This CDR3 contains 14 residues. Germline loops: CDR1 MDHEN, CDR2 SYDVKM. V was pared by 8 bases and J by 2 bases, with 9 bases of the junction left unmatched. This CDR3 is CASLIRDRPYEQYF. In DNA form, the CDR3 reads TGTGCCAGCCTTATCCGGGACAGACCCTACGAGCAGTACTTC.

The chain links TRBV19 to TRBJ1-2; 7 nucleotides agree with TRBD1. The CDR3 has 15 amino acids. The trim removed 4 bases at V and 3 bases at J, leaving 8 bases unmatched. CDR1 LNHDA and CDR2 SQIVND come from the germline V gene (reference sequence). As DNA, the CDR3 is TGTGCCAGTAGTACCACAGGGGACCTATACTATGGCTACACCTTC. It is translated as CASSTTGDLYYGYTF.

The chain employs TRBV6-5 and TRBJ1-6; 7 nucleotides agree with TRBD1. The V gene's germline CDR1 is MNHEY and CDR2 SVGAGI. This CDR3 region has 15 residues. V dropped 2 bases and J dropped 9; count of bases not matched to a gene: 7. The CDR3 protein is CASSYLADRASPLHF. The CDR3, as DNA: TGTGCCAGCAGTTACCTGGCTGACAGGGCTTCACCCCTCCACTTT.

The V gene is TRBV5-6, the J gene TRBJ1-1; 7 bases are a match to TRBD1. Germline trimming cut 2 bases from V and 5 bases from J; bases unmatched to any gene: 12. The CDR3 covers 16 residues. The V gene's germline CDR1 is SGHDT and CDR2 YYEEEE. The CDR3 DNA reads TGTGCCAGCAGCTTAGGTTCTGGGACAGTAGTTACTGAAGCTTTCTTT. This encodes CASSLGSGTVVTEAFF.

This clone was seen once. The J gene is TRBJ1-5, the V gene TRBV19; tentative D call: TRBD1 (6 bases). From germline, CDR1 is LNHDA and CDR2 SQIVND (reference sequence). The CDR3 has 15 residues. Trimming shortened V by 5 bases and J by 9 bases, and 20 bases separated the two germline ends. The CDR3 spells CASSLRQDNFGPQHF. The CDR3 region has the DNA TGTGCCAGTAGTCTGAGACAGGACAACTTTGGGCCCCAGCATTTT.